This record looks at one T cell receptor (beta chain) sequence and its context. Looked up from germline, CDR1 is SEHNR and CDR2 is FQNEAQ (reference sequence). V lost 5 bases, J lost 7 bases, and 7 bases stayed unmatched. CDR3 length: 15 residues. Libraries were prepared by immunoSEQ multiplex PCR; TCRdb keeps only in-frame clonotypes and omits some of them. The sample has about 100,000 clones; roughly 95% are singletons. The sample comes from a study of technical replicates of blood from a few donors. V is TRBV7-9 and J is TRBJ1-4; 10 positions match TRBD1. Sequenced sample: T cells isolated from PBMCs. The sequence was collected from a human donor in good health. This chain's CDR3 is CASSPGQGGSEKLFF. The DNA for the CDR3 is TGTGCCAGCAGCCCCGGACAGGGGGGAAGTGAAAAACTGTTTTTT.